This TCR beta chain was observed in a study of metastatic and nonmetastatic thyroid tumors. This CDR3 has 12 amino acids. The germline V gene has CDR1 SEHNR and CDR2 FQNEAQ (reference sequence). The entire patient cohort was treatment-naive prior to thyroid surgery. TCRdb re-called clones via MiXCR from the PCR reads. The sample carries 5,000 to 6,000 clones, about 30% recorded once. This clone occurred a few times. At one of its ends the junction is not consistent with the germline gene, which may arise from a read error. In the same sample, other DNA sequences code for this CDR3. The chain uses TRBV7-9 and TRBJ2-3; D perhaps matches TRBD2 (5 bases). The receptor's source is a female donor with papillary thyroid cancer or a benign thyroid nodule (not recorded which). Some clones in this sample may be carry-over from other donors' samples. The sample taken for sequencing was adjacent normal tissue. CDR3 region: CASSQETDTQYF. The CDR3 DNA sequence: TGCGCTAGCAGCCAGGAGACAGATACGCAGTATTTT.